This T cell receptor beta chain was retrieved from a study of cytomegalovirus exposure and HLA in healthy donors. There are 15 residues in the CDR3. Germline loops: CDR1 LNHDA, CDR2 SQIVND (reference sequence). V trimming: 7 bases; J trimming: 2 bases; junction bases outside the gene matches: 9. PCR primers comprised 60 Vbeta and 13 Jbeta primers. Clones were sequenced by immunoSEQ multiplex PCR, and TCRdb holds only the in-frame ones, with some missing. Of 150,000 to 200,000 clones listed, 85% were seen once; the top ten hold 1%. The chain carries TRBV19 and TRBJ1-2; 8 nucleotides match TRBD1. This clonotype was obtained from a boy younger than 10 in good health and CMV-seronegative. Sequences were obtained from PBMCs. CDR3 DNA: TGTGCCAGTAACAGGGGGTTTGGCGACAACTATGGCTACACCTTC. This sequence encodes CASNRGFGDNYGYTF.